The next 7 T cell receptor beta chains were all read from a single sample in a study of molecular identifiers for immune sequencing clone quantification. From the PCR reads, TCRdb called clonotypes with MiXCR, one entry per CDR3 protein. Of around 460,000 distinct CDR3 sequences listed, about a fifth are singletons. Source material: naive CD8+ T cells from blood, with Jurkat cell RNA spiked in. Subset in this sample: FACS-sorted CD8+CD4-CCR7+CD45RA+ naive T cells. The receptors originated from a human donor in good health. Some libraries in this study had Jurkat cell RNA spiked in.

Only a few counts were recorded for this clonotype. This chain uses TRBV7-3 with TRBJ2-3; D is perhaps TRBD2 (5 bases). V shed 1 base and J shed 0 bases, with 11 bases lying between them. The germline CDR1 and CDR2 sequences are SGHTA and FQGTGA. This CDR3 has 16 residues. The CDR3 sequence: CASSLNPGLSTDTQYF. CDR3 nucleotide sequence: TGTGCCAGCAGCTTAAATCCAGGACTCAGCACAGATACGCAGTATTTT.

CDR3 nucleotide sequence: TGTGCCAGCAGCTTGGCCAAACCCGGACTAGAGGGTAGCACAGATACGCAGTATTTT. This codes for CASSLAKPGLEGSTDTQYF. The V call is TRBV5-4, the J call TRBJ2-3, with 7 nucleotides matching TRBD2. This CDR3 is built from 19 residues. Germline values: CDR1 SGHNT, CDR2 YYREEE (reference sequence). The trim removed 0 bases at V and 0 bases at J, leaving 13 bases unmatched.

This sequence joins TRBV27 and TRBJ2-1; 10 bases align to TRBD1. V was pared by 3 bases and J by 7 bases, with 6 bases of the junction left unmatched. This CDR3 has 15 amino acids. Germline CDR1 and CDR2: MNHEY and SMNVEV (reference sequence). In DNA, the CDR3 is TGTGCCAGCAGTTTTGCGACAGGGGGCCGGAATGAGCAGTTCTTC. Amino acids: CASSFATGGRNEQFF.

The J gene is TRBJ1-5, the V gene TRBV28; D is perhaps TRBD1 (5 bases). The V gene lost 5 bases and the J gene lost 2 bases, with 16 bases spanning the gap. The length of the CDR3 is 16 residues. Germline loops: CDR1 MDHEN, CDR2 SYDVKM. The CDR3 is CASSIDSGLRNQPQHF. The CDR3 nucleotides are TGTGCCAGCAGTATAGACTCAGGGTTGCGCAATCAGCCCCAGCATTTT.

Remarks on this clonotype: This clone may be a read error of a much larger clone one base away. The chain links TRBV4-1 to TRBJ2-7, with D possibly TRBD1 on 5 matching bases. Trimming pared 1 base from V and 2 bases from J, leaving 12 bases between. The germline V gene has CDR1 MGHRA and CDR2 YSYEKL. The CDR3 contains 15 residues. Here the CDR3 reads CASSQGIGAPYEQYF. In DNA form, the CDR3 reads TGCGCCAGCAGCCAAGGTATAGGGGCGCCCTACGAGCAGTACTTC.

This chain uses TRBV6-1 with TRBJ2-7; 7 positions agree with TRBD1. Germline V lookup: CDR1 MNHNS, CDR2 SASEGT. The junction had 7 bases not matched to a gene; V was cut back by 1 base and J by 4 bases. This CDR3 is 15 amino acids long. The DNA of the CDR3 is TGTGCCAGCAGTGAAGGACAGGGTGGGGGTTACGAGCAGTACTTC. It encodes CASSEGQGGGYEQYF.

This chain connects TRBV19 to TRBJ2-7; D is unresolved. V gave up 2 bases and J gave up 0 bases, with 5 bases separating them. The CDR3 contains 13 residues. In germline, CDR1 is LNHDA, CDR2 SQIVND (reference sequence). DNA for the CDR3: TGTGCCAGTAGTATAAAAATCTCCTACGAGCAGTACTTC. It specifies CASSIKISYEQYF.